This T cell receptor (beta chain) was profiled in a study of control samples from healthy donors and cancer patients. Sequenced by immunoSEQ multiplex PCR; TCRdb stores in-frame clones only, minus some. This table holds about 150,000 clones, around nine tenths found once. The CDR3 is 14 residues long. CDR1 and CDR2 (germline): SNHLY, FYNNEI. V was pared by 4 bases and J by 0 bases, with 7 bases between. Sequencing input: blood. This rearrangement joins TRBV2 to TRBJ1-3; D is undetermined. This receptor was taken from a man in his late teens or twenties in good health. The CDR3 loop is CASSALNSGNTIYF. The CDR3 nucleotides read TGTGCCAGCAGTGCCTTGAACTCTGGAAACACCATATATTTT.